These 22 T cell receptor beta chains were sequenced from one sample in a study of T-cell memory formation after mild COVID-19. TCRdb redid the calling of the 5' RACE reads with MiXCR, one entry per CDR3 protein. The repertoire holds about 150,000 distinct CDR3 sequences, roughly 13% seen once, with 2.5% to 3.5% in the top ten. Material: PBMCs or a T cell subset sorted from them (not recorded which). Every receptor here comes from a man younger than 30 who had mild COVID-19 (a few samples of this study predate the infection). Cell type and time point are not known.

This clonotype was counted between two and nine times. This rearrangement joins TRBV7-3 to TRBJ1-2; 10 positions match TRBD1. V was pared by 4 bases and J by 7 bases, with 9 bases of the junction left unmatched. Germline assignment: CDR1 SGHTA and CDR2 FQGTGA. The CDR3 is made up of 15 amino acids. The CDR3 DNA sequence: TGTGCCAGCAGCTCGGGACAGGGGAATTATGGTGGCTACACCTTC. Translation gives CASSSGQGNYGGYTF.

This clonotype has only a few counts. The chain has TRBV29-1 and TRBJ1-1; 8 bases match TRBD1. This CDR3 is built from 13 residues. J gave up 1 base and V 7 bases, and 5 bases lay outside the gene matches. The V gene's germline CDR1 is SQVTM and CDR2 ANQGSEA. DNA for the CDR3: TGCAGCGCCAAGGGACAGGCGAACACTGAAGCTTTCTTT. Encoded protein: CSAKGQANTEAFF.

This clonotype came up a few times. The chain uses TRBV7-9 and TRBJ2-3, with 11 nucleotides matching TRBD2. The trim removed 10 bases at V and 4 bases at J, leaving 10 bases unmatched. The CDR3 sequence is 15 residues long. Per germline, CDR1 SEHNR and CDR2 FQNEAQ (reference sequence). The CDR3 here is CATGWTSGRPDTQYF. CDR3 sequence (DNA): TGTGCCACCGGGTGGACTAGCGGGCGTCCAGATACGCAGTATTTT. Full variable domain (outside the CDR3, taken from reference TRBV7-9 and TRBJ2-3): DTGVSQNPRHKITKRGQNVTFRCDPISEHNRLYWYRQTLGQGPEFLTYFQNEAQLEKSRLLSDRFSAERPKGSFSTLEIQRTEQGDSAMYLCATGWTSGRPDTQYFGPGTRLTVL.

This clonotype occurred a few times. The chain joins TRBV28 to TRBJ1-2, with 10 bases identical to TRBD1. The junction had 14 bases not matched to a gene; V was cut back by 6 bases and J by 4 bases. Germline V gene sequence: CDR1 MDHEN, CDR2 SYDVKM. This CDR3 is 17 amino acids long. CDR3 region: CASRTEWGDRGPYGYTF. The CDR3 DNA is TGTGCCAGCAGGACAGAATGGGGAGACAGGGGGCCCTATGGCTACACCTTC.

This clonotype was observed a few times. The CDR3 region is CASAPPRVRSSYEQYF. In nucleotides, the CDR3 is TGTGCCAGCGCACCGCCCAGGGTAAGAAGCTCCTACGAGCAGTACTTC. The chain carries TRBV7-2 and TRBJ2-7; D perhaps matches TRBD1 (5 bases). Trimming left V 8 bases short and J 0 bases short, with 20 bases between. The CDR3 runs to 16 residues. CDR1 and CDR2 from the germline V gene are SGHTA and FQGNSA.

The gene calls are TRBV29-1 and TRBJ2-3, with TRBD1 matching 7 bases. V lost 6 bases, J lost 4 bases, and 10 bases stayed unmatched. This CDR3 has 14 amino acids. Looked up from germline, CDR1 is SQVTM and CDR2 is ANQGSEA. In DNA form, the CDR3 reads TGCAGCGTCGACAGGGTAGGGTCGGCAGATACGCAGTATTTT. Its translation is CSVDRVGSADTQYF.

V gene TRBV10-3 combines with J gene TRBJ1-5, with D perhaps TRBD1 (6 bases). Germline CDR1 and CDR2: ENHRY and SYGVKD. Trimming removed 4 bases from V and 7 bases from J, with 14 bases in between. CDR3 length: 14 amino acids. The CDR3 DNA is TGTGCCATCAGTGCCGGGACCGGGGGCCAGCCCCAGCATTTT. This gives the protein CAISAGTGGQPQHF.

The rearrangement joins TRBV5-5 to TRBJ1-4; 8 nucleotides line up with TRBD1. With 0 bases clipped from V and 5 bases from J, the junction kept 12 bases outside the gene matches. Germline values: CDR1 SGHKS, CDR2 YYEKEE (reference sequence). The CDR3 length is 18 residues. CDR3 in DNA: TGTGCCAGCAGCTTGGAACAGGGGGTCTACTCCCGGAATGAAAAACTGTTTTTT. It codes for CASSLEQGVYSRNEKLFF.

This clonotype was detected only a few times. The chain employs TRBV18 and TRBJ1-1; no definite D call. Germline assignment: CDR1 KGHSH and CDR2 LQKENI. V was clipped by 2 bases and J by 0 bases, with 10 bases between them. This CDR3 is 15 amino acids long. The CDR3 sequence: CASSPLARLNTEAFF. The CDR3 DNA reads TGTGCCAGCTCACCATTAGCCAGGCTGAACACTGAAGCTTTCTTT.

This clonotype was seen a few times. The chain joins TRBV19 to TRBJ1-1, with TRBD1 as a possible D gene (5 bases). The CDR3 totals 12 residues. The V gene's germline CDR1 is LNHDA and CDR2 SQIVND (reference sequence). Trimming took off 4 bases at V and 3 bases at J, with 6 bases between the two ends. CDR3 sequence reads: CASSRGDTEAFF. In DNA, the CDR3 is TGTGCCAGTAGTAGAGGGGACACTGAAGCTTTCTTT.

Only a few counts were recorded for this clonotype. CDR3 amino acids: CASSLSPGPAGAFF. CDR3 in DNA: TGTGCCAGCAGCTTATCCCCGGGGCCCGCAGGGGCTTTCTTT. This chain connects TRBV13 to TRBJ1-1, with TRBD1 as a possible D gene (5 bases). The CDR3 is 14 residues long. V was cut by 2 bases and J by 11 bases, with 18 bases left in between. CDR1 and CDR2 (germline): PRHDT, FYEKMQ (reference sequence).

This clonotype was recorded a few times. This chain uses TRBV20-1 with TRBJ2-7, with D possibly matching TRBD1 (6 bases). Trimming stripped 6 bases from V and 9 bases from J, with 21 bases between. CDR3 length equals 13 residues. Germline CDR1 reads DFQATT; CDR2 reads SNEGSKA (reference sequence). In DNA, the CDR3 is TGCAGTGCCCGAACATCTCAGGGGCCTGCGCAGTACTTC. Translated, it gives CSARTSQGPAQYF.

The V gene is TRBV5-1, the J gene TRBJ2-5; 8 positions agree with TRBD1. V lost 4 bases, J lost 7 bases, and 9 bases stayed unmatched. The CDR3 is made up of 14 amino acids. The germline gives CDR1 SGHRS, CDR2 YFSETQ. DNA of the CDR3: TGCGCCAGCAGCGATGGACAGGGCTTAGGGACCCAGTACTTC. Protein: CASSDGQGLGTQYF.

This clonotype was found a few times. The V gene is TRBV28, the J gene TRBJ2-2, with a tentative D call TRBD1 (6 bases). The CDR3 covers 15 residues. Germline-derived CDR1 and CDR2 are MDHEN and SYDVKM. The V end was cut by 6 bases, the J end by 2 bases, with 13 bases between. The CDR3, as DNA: TGTGCCAGCAGGGAAAGACAGGTCAACACCGGGGAGCTGTTTTTT. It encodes CASRERQVNTGELFF.

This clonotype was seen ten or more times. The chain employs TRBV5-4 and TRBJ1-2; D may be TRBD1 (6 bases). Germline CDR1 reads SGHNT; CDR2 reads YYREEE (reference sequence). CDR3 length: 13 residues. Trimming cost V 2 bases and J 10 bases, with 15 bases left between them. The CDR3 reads CASSFQTGKVYTF. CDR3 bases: TGTGCCAGCAGCTTTCAGACAGGCAAGGTCTACACCTTC.

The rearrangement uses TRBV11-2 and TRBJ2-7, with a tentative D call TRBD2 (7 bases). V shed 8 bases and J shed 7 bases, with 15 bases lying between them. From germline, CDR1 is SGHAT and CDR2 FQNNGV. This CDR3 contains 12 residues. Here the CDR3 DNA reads TGTGCCAGCGTAGGGGGGGCGAGGGAGCAGTACTTC. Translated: CASVGGAREQYF.

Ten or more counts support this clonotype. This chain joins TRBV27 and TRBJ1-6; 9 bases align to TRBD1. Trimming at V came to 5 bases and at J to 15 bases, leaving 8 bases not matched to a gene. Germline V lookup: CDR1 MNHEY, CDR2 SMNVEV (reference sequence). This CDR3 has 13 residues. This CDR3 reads CASSLETGGHLHF. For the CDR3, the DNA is TGTGCCAGCAGTCTCGAGACAGGGGGACACCTCCACTTT.

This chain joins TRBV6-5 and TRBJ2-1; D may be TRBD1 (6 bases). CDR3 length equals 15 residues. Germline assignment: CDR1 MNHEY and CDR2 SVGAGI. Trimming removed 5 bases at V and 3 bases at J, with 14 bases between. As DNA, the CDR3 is TGTGCCAGCAGTCTCACAGGGATGGGCTACAATGAGCAGTTCTTC. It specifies CASSLTGMGYNEQFF.

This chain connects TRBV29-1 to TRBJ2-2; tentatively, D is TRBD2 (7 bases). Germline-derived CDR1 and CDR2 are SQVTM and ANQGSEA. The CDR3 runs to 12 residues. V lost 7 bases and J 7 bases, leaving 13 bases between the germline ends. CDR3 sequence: CSGGGRGGELFF. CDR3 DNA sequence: TGCAGCGGGGGGGGCCGTGGCGGGGAGCTGTTTTTT.

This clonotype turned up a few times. The CDR3 region is CASSLLGTGNSPLHF. CDR3 nucleotides: TGTGCCAGCAGCTTACTCGGGACAGGGAATTCACCCCTCCACTTT. The chain couples TRBV7-3 to TRBJ1-6; 9 bases line up with TRBD1. Germline trimming cut 2 bases from V and 7 bases from J; bases unmatched to any gene: 3. Germline V gene lookup returns CDR1 SGHTA and CDR2 FQGTGA. The CDR3 consists of 15 residues. The whole variable domain, remainder taken from reference TRBV7-3 and TRBJ1-6, is GAGVSQTPSNKVTEKGKYVELRCDPISGHTALYWYRQSLGQGPEFLIYFQGTGAADDSGLPNDRFFAVRPEGSVSTLKIQRTERGDSAVYLCASSLLGTGNSPLHFGNGTRLTVT.

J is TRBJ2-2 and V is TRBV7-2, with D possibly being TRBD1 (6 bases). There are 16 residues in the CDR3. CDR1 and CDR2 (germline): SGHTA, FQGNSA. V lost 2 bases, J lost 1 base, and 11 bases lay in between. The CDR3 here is CASSLFPRGNTGELFF. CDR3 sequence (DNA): TGTGCCAGCAGCTTATTCCCCAGGGGGAACACCGGGGAGCTGTTTTTT.

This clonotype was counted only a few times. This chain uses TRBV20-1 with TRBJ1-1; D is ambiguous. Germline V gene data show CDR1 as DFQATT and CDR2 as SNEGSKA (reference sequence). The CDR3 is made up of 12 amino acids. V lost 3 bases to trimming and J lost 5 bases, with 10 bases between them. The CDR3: CSARWGVTEAFF. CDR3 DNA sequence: TGCAGTGCTAGGTGGGGAGTTACTGAAGCTTTCTTT.